The sequence of this TCR beta chain was determined in a study of identical twins. This clonotype appeared a few times. MiXCR was run by TCRdb on the 5' RACE reads, yielding one entry per CDR3 protein. The top ten clones hold under 4.5% of a sample with 200,000 to 250,000 distinct CDR3 sequences, 12% of them seen once. The V gene's germline CDR1 is SGHRS and CDR2 YFSETQ. The length of the CDR3 is 18 residues. J was trimmed by 6 bases and V by 0 bases; bases with no gene match: 9. The same specimen was also included in a second study, on yellow fever vaccine responses in identical twins.

The gene calls are TRBV5-1 and TRBJ2-2; 12 bases agree with TRBD2. This clonotype was sampled from a woman aged 18-29 years in good health. Input material: memory (CD45RO+) T cells sorted from blood. CDR3 sequence: CASSLVVMTSGSAGELFF. The CDR3 DNA is TGCGCCAGCAGCTTGGTTGTTATGACTAGCGGGAGCGCCGGGGAGCTGTTTTTT.